What follows describes a single T cell receptor beta chain. The germline CDR1 and CDR2 sequences are MNHEY and SMNVEV (reference sequence). Trimming removed 2 bases from V and 8 bases from J, with 19 bases in between. This CDR3 has 16 residues. Authors' analysis steps: Nucleated cell number was recorded as an estimate derived from reference gene primer amplification. Produced via immunoSEQ multiplex PCR; TCRdb's table is partial and in-frame only. The V and J calls and clone size were taken over from that table, and D and trimming were inferred from the DNA. The sample consists of roughly 200,000 clones, 70% to 90% of them appearing once. This record belongs to a study of blood T cell repertoires in COVID-19. The wider study: PBMCs, B-cell-depleted T cells, or T cells were the source of the cDNA or gDNA that made up the material.

This clonotype was sampled from a woman between 18 and 30 years old who had recovered from COVID-19. V and J are TRBV27 and TRBJ2-1; possible D gene TRBD2, 5 bases. The sequencing sample was made of peripheral blood. The CDR3 bases are TGTGCCAGCAGTTTAGGTGTGAGGCTAGCTTCCGATGAGCAGTTCTTC. This translates into CASSLGVRLASDEQFF.